This TCR beta chain was recovered during a study of blood T cell repertoires in COVID-19. Germline V lookup: CDR1 SQVTM, CDR2 ANQGSEA. The V and J ends lost 6 bases and 6 bases respectively, with 14 bases between them. This CDR3 region has 12 residues. The authors' processing: Amplification of reference gene primers provided the estimated nucleated cell counts. The repertoire was sequenced with immunoSEQ multiplex PCR; TCRdb's copy has only in-frame clones and lacks some. V and J calls and clone size are those listed in that table; D and trimming were worked out from the DNA. This table has about 48,000 clones, over 65% appearing once.

Sequencing was carried out using peripheral blood. The chain is built from TRBV29-1 and TRBJ1-1, with a possible D match to TRBD1 (6 bases). The clonotype comes from a woman aged 60 to 75 with acute or convalescent COVID-19. CDR3 in DNA: TGCAGCGTCGTTACAGGGACACCTGAAGCTTTCTTT. Translated, it gives CSVVTGTPEAFF. The complete variable domain, with remaining parts taken from reference TRBV29-1 and TRBJ1-1, reads SAVISQKPSRDICQRGTSLTIQCQVDSQVTMMFWYRQQPGQSLTLIATANQGSEATYESGFVIDKFPISRPNLTFSTLTVSNMSPEDSSIYLCSVVTGTPEAFFGQGTRLTVV.